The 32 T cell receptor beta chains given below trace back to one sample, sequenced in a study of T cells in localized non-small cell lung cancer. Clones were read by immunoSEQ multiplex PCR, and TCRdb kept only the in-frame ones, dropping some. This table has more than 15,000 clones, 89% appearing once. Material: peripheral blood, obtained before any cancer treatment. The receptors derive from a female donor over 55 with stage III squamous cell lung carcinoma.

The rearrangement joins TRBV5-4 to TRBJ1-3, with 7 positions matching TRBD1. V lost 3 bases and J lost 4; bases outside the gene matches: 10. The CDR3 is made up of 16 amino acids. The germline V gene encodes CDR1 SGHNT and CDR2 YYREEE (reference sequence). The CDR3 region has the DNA TGTGCCAGCAGCTCGGATACAGGGGTGGTCGGAAACACCATATATTTT. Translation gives CASSSDTGVVGNTIYF.

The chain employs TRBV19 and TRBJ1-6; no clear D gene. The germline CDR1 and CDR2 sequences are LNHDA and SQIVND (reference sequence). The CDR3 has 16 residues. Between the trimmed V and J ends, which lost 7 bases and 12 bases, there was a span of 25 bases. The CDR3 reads CASINSAPGGSGPLHF. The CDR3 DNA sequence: TGTGCCAGTATCAATTCCGCCCCGGGAGGGTCTGGACCCCTCCACTTT.

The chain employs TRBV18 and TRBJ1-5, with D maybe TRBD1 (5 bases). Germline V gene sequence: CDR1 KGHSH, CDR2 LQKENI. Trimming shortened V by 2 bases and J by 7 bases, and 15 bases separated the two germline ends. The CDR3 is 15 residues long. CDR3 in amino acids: CASSPSLDREQPQHF. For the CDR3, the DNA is TGTGCCAGCTCACCAAGTCTCGACAGAGAACAGCCCCAGCATTTT.

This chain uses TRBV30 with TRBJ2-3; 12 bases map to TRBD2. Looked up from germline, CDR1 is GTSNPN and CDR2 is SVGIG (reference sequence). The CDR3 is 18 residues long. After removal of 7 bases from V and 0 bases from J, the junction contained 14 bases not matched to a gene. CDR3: CASDSGLAGTPSTDTQYF. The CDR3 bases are TGTGCCTCAGACAGTGGACTAGCGGGGACCCCAAGCACAGATACGCAGTATTTT.

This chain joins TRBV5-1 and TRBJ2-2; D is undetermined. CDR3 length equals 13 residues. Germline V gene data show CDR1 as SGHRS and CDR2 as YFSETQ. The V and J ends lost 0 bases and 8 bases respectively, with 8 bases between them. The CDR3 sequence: CASSLGPYGELFF. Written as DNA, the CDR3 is TGCGCCAGCAGCTTGGGACCATATGGGGAGCTGTTTTTT.

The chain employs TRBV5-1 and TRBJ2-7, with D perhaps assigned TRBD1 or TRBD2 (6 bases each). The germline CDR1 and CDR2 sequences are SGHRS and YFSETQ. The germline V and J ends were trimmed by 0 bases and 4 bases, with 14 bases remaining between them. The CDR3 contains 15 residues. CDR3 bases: TGCGCCAGCAGCTTGGAGGGGGGCGCCACATACGAGCAGTACTTC. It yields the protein CASSLEGGATYEQYF. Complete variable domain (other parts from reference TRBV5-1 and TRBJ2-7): KAGVTQTPRYLIKTRGQQVTLSCSPISGHRSVSWYQQTPGQGLQFLFEYFSETQRNKGNFPGRFSGRQFSNSRSEMNVSTLELGDSALYLCASSLEGGATYEQYFGPGTRLTVT.

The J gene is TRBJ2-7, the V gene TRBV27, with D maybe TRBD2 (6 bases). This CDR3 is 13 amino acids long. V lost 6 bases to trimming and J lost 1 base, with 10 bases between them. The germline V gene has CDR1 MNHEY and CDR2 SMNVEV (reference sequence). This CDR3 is CASRMGGSYEQYF. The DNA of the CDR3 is TGTGCCAGCAGGATGGGAGGATCCTACGAGCAGTACTTC.

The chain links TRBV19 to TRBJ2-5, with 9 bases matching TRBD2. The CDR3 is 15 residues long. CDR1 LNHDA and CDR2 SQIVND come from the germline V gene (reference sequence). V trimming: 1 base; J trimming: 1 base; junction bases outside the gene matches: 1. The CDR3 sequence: CASSIGSGGQETQYF. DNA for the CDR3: TGTGCCAGTAGTATAGGTAGCGGGGGCCAAGAGACCCAGTACTTC.

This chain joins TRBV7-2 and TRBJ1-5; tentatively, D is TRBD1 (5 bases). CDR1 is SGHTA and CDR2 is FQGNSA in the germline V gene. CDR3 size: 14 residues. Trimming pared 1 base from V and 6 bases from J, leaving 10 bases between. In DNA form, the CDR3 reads TGTGCCAGCAGCTTAGTCATGGGGACTCAGCCCCAGCATTTT. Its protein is CASSLVMGTQPQHF.

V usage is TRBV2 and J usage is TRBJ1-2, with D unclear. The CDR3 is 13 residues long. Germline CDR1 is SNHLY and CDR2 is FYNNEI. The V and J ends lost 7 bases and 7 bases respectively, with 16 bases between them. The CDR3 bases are TGTGCCAGCACCTCGGGCCCCTCGGGTGGCTACACCTTC. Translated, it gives CASTSGPSGGYTF. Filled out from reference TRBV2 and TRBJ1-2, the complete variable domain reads EPEVTQTPSHQVTQMGQEVILRCVPISNHLYFYWYRQILGQKVEFLVSFYNNEISEKSEIFDDQFSVERPDGSNFTLKIRSTKLEDSAMYFCASTSGPSGGYTFGSGTRLTVV.

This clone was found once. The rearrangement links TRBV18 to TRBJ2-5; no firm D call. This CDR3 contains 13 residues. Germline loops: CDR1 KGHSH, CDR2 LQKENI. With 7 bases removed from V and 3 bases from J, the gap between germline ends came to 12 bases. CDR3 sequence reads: CASCGSPEETQYF. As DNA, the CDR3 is TGTGCCAGCTGTGGCAGCCCCGAAGAGACCCAGTACTTC.

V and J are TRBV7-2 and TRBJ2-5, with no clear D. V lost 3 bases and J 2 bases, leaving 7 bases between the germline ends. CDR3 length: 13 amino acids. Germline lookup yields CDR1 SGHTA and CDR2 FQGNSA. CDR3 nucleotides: TGTGCCAGCAGCTTGGCTCTGCAAGAGACCCAGTACTTC. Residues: CASSLALQETQYF.

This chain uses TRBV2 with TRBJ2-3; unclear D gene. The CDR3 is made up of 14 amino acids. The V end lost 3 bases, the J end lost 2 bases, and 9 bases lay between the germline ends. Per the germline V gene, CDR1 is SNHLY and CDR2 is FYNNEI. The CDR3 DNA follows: TGTGCCAGCAGTGACTCAAGCTACACAGATACGCAGTATTTT. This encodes CASSDSSYTDTQYF.

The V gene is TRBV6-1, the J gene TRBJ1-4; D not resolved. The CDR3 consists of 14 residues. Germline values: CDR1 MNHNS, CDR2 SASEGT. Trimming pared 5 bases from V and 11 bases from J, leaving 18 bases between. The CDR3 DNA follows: TGTGCCAGCAGTATTGACTCTTCGGTGAAGAAACTGTTTTTT. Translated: CASSIDSSVKKLFF.

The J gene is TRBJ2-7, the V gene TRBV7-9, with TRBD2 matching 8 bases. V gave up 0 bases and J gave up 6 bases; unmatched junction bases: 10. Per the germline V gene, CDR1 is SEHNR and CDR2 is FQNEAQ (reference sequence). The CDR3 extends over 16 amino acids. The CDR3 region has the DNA TGTGCCAGCAGCTTAGCAGGTGCGGGGGGTAGCTTCGAGCAGTACTTC. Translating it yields CASSLAGAGGSFEQYF.

In DNA, the CDR3 is TGTGCCAGCAGCTTGGATTTAGATGGGGAGCTGTTTTTT. It translates to CASSLDLDGELFF. The V call is TRBV7-7, the J call TRBJ2-2; D uncertain. Germline values: CDR1 SSHAT, CDR2 FNYEAQ (reference sequence). The CDR3 is made up of 13 amino acids. The V gene lost 3 bases and the J gene lost 8 bases, with 10 bases spanning the gap.

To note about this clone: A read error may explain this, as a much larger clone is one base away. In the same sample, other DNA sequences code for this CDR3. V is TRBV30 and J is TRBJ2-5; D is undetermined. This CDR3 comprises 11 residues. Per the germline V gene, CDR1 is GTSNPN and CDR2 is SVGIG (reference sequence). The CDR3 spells CAWLGLETQYF. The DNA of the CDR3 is TGTGCGTGGCTGGGGTTGGAGACCCAGTACTTC.

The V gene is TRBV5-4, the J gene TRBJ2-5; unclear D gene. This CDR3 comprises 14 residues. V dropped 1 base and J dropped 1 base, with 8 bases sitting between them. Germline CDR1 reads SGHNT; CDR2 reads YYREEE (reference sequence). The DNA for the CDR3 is TGTGCCAGCAGCTTGTGGGCAGCCCAAGAGACCCAGTACTTC. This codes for CASSLWAAQETQYF. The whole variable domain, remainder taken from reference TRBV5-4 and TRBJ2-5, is ETGVTQSPTHLIKTRGQQVTLRCSSQSGHNTVSWYQQALGQGPQFIFQYYREEENGRGNFPPRFSGLQFPNYSSELNVNALELDDSALYLCASSLWAAQETQYFGPGTRLLVL.

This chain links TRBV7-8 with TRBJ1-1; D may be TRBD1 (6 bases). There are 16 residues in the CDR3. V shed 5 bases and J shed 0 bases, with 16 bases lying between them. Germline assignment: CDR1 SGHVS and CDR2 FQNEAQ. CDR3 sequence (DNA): TGTGCCAGCAGCCCGGCGGGGGGCCGTATGAACACTGAAGCTTTCTTT. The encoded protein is CASSPAGGRMNTEAFF.

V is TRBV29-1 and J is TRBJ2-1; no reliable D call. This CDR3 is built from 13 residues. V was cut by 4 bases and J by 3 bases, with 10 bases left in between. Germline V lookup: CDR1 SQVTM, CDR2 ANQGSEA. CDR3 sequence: CSVAIVDYNEQFF. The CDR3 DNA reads TGCAGCGTTGCGATCGTGGACTACAATGAGCAGTTCTTC.

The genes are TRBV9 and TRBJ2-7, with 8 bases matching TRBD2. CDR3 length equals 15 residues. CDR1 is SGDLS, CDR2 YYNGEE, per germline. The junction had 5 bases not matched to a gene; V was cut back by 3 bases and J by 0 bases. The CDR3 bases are TGTGCCAGCAGCGCCGTAGCGGGGCCCTCCTACGAGCAGTACTTC. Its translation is CASSAVAGPSYEQYF.

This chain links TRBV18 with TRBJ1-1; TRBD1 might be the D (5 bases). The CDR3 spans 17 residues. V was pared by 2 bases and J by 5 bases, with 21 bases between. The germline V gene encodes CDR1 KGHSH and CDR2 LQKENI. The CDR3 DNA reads TGTGCCAGCTCACCATTTCCTGGACAAGGCCCCGGAACTGAAGCTTTCTTT. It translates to CASSPFPGQGPGTEAFF.

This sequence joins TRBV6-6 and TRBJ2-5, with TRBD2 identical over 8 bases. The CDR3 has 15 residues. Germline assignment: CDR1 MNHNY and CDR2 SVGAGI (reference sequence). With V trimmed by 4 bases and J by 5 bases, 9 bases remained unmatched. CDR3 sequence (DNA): TGTGCCAGCAGTTCCCCAAATAGCGGGGTGGAGACCCAGTACTTC. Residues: CASSSPNSGVETQYF.

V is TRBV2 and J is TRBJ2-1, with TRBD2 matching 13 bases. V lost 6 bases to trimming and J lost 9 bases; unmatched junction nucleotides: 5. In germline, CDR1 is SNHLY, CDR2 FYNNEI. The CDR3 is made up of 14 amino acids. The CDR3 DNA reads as TGTGCCAGCAGCCGGACTAGCGGGAGCGGTGAGCAGTTCTTC. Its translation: CASSRTSGSGEQFF.

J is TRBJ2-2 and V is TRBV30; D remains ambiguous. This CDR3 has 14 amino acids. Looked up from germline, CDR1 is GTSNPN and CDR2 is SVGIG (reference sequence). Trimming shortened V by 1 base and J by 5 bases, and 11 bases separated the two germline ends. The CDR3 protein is CAWSGSLGTGELFF. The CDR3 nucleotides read TGTGCCTGGAGTGGAAGTCTGGGGACCGGGGAGCTGTTTTTT.

The CDR3 loop reads CASSQGGYGYTF. The CDR3 region has the DNA TGTGCCAGCAGTCAGGGAGGCTATGGCTACACCTTC. This chain uses TRBV28 with TRBJ1-2; perhaps TRBD1 as D (5 bases). There are 12 residues in the CDR3. CDR1 is MDHEN, CDR2 SYDVKM, per germline. V lost 5 bases to trimming and J lost 4 bases, with 8 bases between them.

The CDR3 DNA sequence: TGTGCCAGCCGCACCCCGGGGGTTGGCACGCAGTATTTT. This translates into CASRTPGVGTQYF. The chain couples TRBV28 to TRBJ2-3; weak D call: TRBD2 (6 bases). The germline V and J ends were trimmed by 8 bases and 9 bases, with 18 bases remaining between them. This CDR3 comprises 13 residues. The germline V gene encodes CDR1 MDHEN and CDR2 SYDVKM.

CDR3 in amino acids: CASSPPGTSYEQYF. The DNA of the CDR3 is TGTGCCAGCTCACCACCAGGGACCTCCTACGAGCAGTACTTC. V and J are TRBV18 and TRBJ2-7; the D call may be TRBD1 or TRBD2 (5 bases each). CDR1 and CDR2 from the germline V gene are KGHSH and LQKENI. The CDR3 is 14 amino acids. Trimming removed 0 bases from V and 0 bases from J, with 6 bases in between.

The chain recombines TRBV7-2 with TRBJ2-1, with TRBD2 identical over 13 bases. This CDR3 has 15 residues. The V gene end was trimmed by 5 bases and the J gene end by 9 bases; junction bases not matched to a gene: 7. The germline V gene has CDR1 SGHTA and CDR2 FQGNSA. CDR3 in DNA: TGTGCCAGCAGCCTCAGGACTAGCGGGAGCCCTGAGCAGTTCTTC. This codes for CASSLRTSGSPEQFF.

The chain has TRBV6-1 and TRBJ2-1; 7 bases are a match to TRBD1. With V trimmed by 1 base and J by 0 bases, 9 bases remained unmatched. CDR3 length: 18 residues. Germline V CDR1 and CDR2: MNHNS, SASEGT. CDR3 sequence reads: CASSEEGDSLRSYNEQFF. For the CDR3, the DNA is TGTGCCAGCAGTGAAGAAGGGGACAGTCTCCGCTCCTACAATGAGCAGTTCTTC.

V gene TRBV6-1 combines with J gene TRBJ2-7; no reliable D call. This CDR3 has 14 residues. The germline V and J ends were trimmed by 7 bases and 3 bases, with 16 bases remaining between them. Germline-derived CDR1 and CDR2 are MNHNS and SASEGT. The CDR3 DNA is TGTGCCAGCAAGATCGGACGGTCAAACTACGAGCAGTACTTC. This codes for CASKIGRSNYEQYF.

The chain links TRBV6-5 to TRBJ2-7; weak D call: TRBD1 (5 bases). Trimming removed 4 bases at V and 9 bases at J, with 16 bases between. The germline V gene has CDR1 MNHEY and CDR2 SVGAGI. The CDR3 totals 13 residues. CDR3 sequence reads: CASSSFMGRGQYF. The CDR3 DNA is TGTGCCAGCAGTTCATTCATGGGGCGTGGGCAGTACTTC.